The entry below describes one T cell receptor beta chain. Its antigen is unknown. The input lacks base qualities; no much larger clone sits a single base away. This sample is drawn from a study of T cells in Graves' hyperthyroidism and ophthalmopathy (dated by TCRdb to between 2018 and 2021). Describing the broader study: Peripheral blood samples were taken at initial diagnosis, before any treatment was given. To identify TCR V-J signatures that set the groups apart, the researchers used a discovery cohort of 100 patients, made up of 40 to 45 with Graves' ophthalmopathy and some 60 with stable Graves' hyperthyroidism. Prospective prediction of ophthalmopathy was tested in an independent validation cohort consisting of fewer than 20 hyperthyroidism patients and around 16 patients who later progressed to ophthalmopathy. The 75 to 100 discovery patients were randomly split 7:3 into training and test sets. In addition, the study compared T-cell repertoires in thyroid tissue and in blood from about 6 Graves' hyperthyroidism patients. After sampling, hyperthyroidism patients received methimazole starting at 30 mg daily, and ophthalmopathy patients received high-dose intravenous methylprednisolone. The paper describes TCR Vbeta CDR3 sequencing of 140 or so peripheral blood samples, made up of 43 ophthalmopathy patients, more than 70 hyperthyroidism patients and around 17 progressor patients.

The CDR3, cysteine through phenylalanine, is 18 amino acids long. The only DNA kept is the CDR3, 54 bases in frame from the first base. Per the germline V gene, SGHRS is the CDR1 and YFSETQ is the CDR2. The V end loses 3 bases and the J end loses 3 bases, and a stretch of 21 bases separates them. TCR beta CDR3 regions were amplified from RNA transcripts. The first round of RT-PCR for the TCR CDR3 was performed with the HTBI primer set and the Qiagen OneStep RT-PCR kit. Libraries were constructed in a second round of multiplex PCR, after which size selection and purification were carried out. Libraries were sequenced paired-end with 100 bp reads on an Illumina HiSeq2000. As for the authors' bioinformatics: Raw data were processed with SOAPnuke, discarding reads with adapters, uncalled bases, mean Phred below 15, or no exact constant-primer or identifier match. High-quality paired reads were merged with COPE v1.2.5, and unique nucleotide sequences were defined as clonotypes. Clonotypes were aligned to IMGT TRBV, TRBD and TRBJ reference segments using MiTCR v1.1. Analysis was restricted to V-J combinations with a frequency above 0.0001, which covered roughly 99% of repertoires. The TCS score was defined as the ratio of F50 (clonal expansion) to E x V (chaos), calculated using BLOSUM62-based TCRdist between CDR3 peptides within each V-J. Welch's t-statistics and random forest reduced just over 500 V-J features to 10 to 15, which were used in a naive Bayes classifier (R e1071). The similarity between thyroid and blood repertoires was quantified using the Morisita-Horn index. In TCRdb, the public reads were trimmed at Q25 with fastp and aligned with MiXCR, with productive beta chains retained. Rows are unified per CDR3 protein, each entry keeping the most common DNA and genes. The V and J calls reflect TCRdb's pipeline rather than the authors' work. Recorded for this sample are roughly 800,000 distinct CDR3 sequences; roughly 37% of them occurred a single time. Jointly, the top ten make up around 9.3% of the sample.

Stable Graves' hyperthyroidism was defined as the absence of progression to ophthalmopathy over 18 months of follow-up. Hyperthyroidism patients were aged 18 to 65 years and newly diagnosed, with disease duration of less than 2 months. The study excluded patients with uncontrolled infections, other autoimmune diseases, pregnancy or lactation. Diagnoses relied on clinical symptoms, serum thyroxine and TRAb, thyroid ultrasound and orbital computed tomography. PBMCs were separated from roughly 10 ml of fresh peripheral blood using Ficoll-Paque density gradient centrifugation. Total RNA was extracted with Trizol reagent, and quality was checked on an Agilent 2100 Bioanalyzer. Overall study outcomes, separate from this receptor: A model built on a 13 V-J signature distinguished ophthalmopathy from stable hyperthyroidism, reaching 85% to 90% sensitivity and about 81% specificity in cross-validation and 80%/75% in testing. No statistical method was used to fix the sample size in advance, and group allocation was not hidden from the investigators. Most expanded thyroid clonotypes (frequency above 0.001) were also detected in blood, suggesting blood repertoires may reflect thyroid immune responses. In validation, the model predicted progression to ophthalmopathy a median of roughly 6.1 months before onset, with 65% to 71% sensitivity and about 75% specificity.

This TCR derives from a man younger than 35 with Graves' hyperthyroidism. Here the chain combines TRBV5-1 and TRBJ1-4; possibly the D gene is TRBD1, per 6 matching bases. Material: blood. The DNA sequence is as follows: TGCGCCAGCAGCTCGGGCACGGGGGCCTCCGGAGCTAATGAAAAACTGTTTTTT. It is translated as CASSSGTGASGANEKLFF.